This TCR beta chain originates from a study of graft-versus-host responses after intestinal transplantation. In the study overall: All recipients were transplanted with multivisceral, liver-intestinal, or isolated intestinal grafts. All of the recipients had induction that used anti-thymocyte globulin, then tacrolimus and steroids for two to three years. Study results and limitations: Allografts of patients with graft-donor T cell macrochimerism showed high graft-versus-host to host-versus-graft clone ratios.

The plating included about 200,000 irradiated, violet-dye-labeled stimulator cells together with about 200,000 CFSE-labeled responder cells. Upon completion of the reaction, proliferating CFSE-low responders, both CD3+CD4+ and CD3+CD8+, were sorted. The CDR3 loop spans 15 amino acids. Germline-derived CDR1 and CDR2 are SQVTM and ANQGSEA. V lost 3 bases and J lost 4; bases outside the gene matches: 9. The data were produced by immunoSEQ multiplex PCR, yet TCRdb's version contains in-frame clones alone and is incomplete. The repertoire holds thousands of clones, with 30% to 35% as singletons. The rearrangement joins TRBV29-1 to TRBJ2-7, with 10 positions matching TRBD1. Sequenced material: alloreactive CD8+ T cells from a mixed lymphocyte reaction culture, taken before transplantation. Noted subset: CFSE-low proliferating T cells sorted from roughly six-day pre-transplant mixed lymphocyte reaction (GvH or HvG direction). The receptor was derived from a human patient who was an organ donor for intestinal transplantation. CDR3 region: CSVEFGGTGVYEQYF. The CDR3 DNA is TGCAGCGTTGAGTTTGGTGGGACAGGGGTTTACGAGCAGTACTTC.